These 17 T cell receptor beta chains came from one sample sequenced in a study of blood T cell repertoires in COVID-19. Assay used: immunoSEQ multiplex PCR; TCRdb lists only in-frame clones, some missing. The sample consists of over 350,000 clones, approximately 88% of them appearing once. Source material: PBMCs or T cells enriched from blood (not recorded which). These receptor sequences come from a woman in her twenties or thirties with acute COVID-19.

V usage is TRBV5-1 and J usage is TRBJ2-7; 10 nucleotides agree with TRBD2. There are 15 residues in the CDR3. CDR1 and CDR2 (germline): SGHRS, YFSETQ. Trimming took 4 bases from V and 0 from J; bases not matched to a gene: 4. As DNA, the CDR3 is TGCGCCAGCAGCACCAGCGGGGGGGGCTCCTACGAGCAGTACTTC. Its protein product is CASSTSGGGSYEQYF.

This clone came up once. J is TRBJ2-3 and V is TRBV9; 11 positions agree with TRBD1. Looked up from germline, CDR1 is SGDLS and CDR2 is YYNGEE. After removal of 3 bases from V and 4 bases from J, the junction contained 7 bases not matched to a gene. The length of the CDR3 is 16 residues. CDR3 region: CASSGGTGGFADTQYF. The CDR3, as DNA: TGTGCCAGCAGCGGGGGGACAGGGGGTTTTGCAGATACGCAGTATTTT.

This clone has at least ten counts. The chain joins TRBV7-9 to TRBJ1-3, with 7 bases identical to TRBD1. The junction had 4 bases not matched to a gene; V was cut back by 5 bases and J by 0 bases. The CDR3 has 15 amino acids. Germline V gene data show CDR1 as SEHNR and CDR2 as FQNEAQ (reference sequence). The CDR3 protein is CASSQGVASGNTIYF. The CDR3 region has the DNA TGTGCCAGCAGCCAGGGGGTAGCCTCTGGAAACACCATATATTTT. Drawing the rest from reference TRBV7-9 and TRBJ1-3, the complete variable domain is DTGVSQNPRHKITKRGQNVTFRCDPISEHNRLYWYRQTLGQGPEFLTYFQNEAQLEKSRLLSDRFSAERPKGSFSTLEIQRTEQGDSAMYLCASSQGVASGNTIYFGEGSWLTVV.

The rearrangement links TRBV5-6 to TRBJ1-4; possibly TRBD1 for D (6 bases). The germline V and J ends were trimmed by 4 bases and 4 bases, with 14 bases remaining between them. Germline assignment: CDR1 SGHDT and CDR2 YYEEEE. CDR3 length: 15 amino acids. The CDR3 DNA follows: TGTGCCAGCAGCCAGGGGTTCGGGTTTAATGAAAAACTGTTTTTT. Encoded protein: CASSQGFGFNEKLFF. The full variable domain, rest sourced from reference TRBV5-6 and TRBJ1-4, is DAGVTQSPTHLIKTRGQQVTLRCSPKSGHDTVSWYQQALGQGPQFIFQYYEEEERQRGNFPDRFSGHQFPNYSSELNVNALLLGDSALYLCASSQGFGFNEKLFFGSGTQLSVL.

The V call is TRBV5-1, the J call TRBJ2-5; D not certain. The CDR3 loop spans 12 amino acids. V dropped 6 bases and J dropped 0 bases, with 6 bases sitting between them. Germline V lookup: CDR1 SGHRS, CDR2 YFSETQ. The CDR3 nucleotides read TGCGCCAGCATGAGTAACCAAGAGACCCAGTACTTC. Protein product: CASMSNQETQYF.

The CDR3: CAWSVPGFHTEAFF. CDR3 bases: TGTGCCTGGAGTGTACCGGGTTTTCACACTGAAGCTTTCTTT. This chain links TRBV30 with TRBJ1-1; D unresolved. There are 14 residues in the CDR3. Trimming removed 0 bases at V and 3 bases at J, with 11 bases between. Germline V lookup: CDR1 GTSNPN, CDR2 SVGIG (reference sequence).

Here the CDR3 DNA reads TGTGCCAGCAGCCCGTGGACAGGGGGCACTGAAGCTTTCTTT. Its translation is CASSPWTGGTEAFF. V and J are TRBV7-2 and TRBJ1-1, with 10 bases lining up with TRBD1. In germline, CDR1 is SGHTA, CDR2 FQGNSA. The CDR3 is 14 amino acids. V lost 5 bases and J lost 4; bases outside the gene matches: 4.

The chain joins TRBV28 to TRBJ2-7; D is unresolved. The germline V and J ends were trimmed by 3 bases and 3 bases, with 12 bases remaining between them. The CDR3 extends over 14 amino acids. Germline-derived CDR1 and CDR2 are MDHEN and SYDVKM. The CDR3 DNA is TGTGCCAGCAGTTTTATCTACTCTGGCTACGAGCAGTACTTC. This sequence encodes CASSFIYSGYEQYF.

This clone was detected a few times. CDR3 in amino acids: CSVDVVAGGVGYTF. In DNA, the CDR3 is TGCAGCGTTGATGTCGTCGCAGGGGGCGTTGGCTACACCTTC. The chain carries TRBV29-1 and TRBJ1-2, with 8 bases that match TRBD1. Germline V gives CDR1 SQVTM, CDR2 ANQGSEA. Trimming removed 3 bases from V and 7 bases from J; junction bases left unmatched: 10. The length of the CDR3 is 14 residues.

The V call is TRBV9, the J call TRBJ2-5; the D gene is possibly TRBD2 (5 bases). The germline gives CDR1 SGDLS, CDR2 YYNGEE. This CDR3 is 16 amino acids long. V lost 3 bases, J lost 2 bases, and 17 bases lay in between. The CDR3 DNA reads TGTGCCAGCAGCGACCCCCCTAGAGGGAAACAAGAGACCCAGTACTTC. Amino acids: CASSDPPRGKQETQYF.

The chain uses TRBV23-1 and TRBJ1-4, with a weak D call TRBD1 (5 bases). TRBV23-1 is reported as an ORF; its role is uncertain. This CDR3 has 20 residues. Trimming cost V 8 bases and J 2 bases, with 30 bases left between them. In DNA form, the CDR3 reads TGCGCCAGCTCCAGAAGTGGACACCTCTTCACGCTGACGACTAATGAAAAACTGTTTTTT. Translation: CASSRSGHLFTLTTNEKLFF.

This chain joins TRBV7-9 and TRBJ2-3, with unresolved D. The CDR3 runs 13 residues. Trimming stripped 3 bases from V and 4 bases from J, with 8 bases between. CDR1 and CDR2 (germline): SEHNR, FQNEAQ (reference sequence). The CDR3 protein is CASSFVEADTQYF. The CDR3 nucleotides read TGTGCCAGCAGCTTTGTAGAGGCAGATACGCAGTATTTT.

V usage is TRBV25-1 and J usage is TRBJ2-2; 14 positions match TRBD2. The CDR3 contains 16 residues. J was trimmed by 9 bases and V by 4 bases; bases with no gene match: 7. Germline CDR1 reads MGHDK; CDR2 reads SYGVNS. Here the CDR3 DNA reads TGTGCCAGCAGTGGTGGGACTAGCGGGGGTCTAAGGGAGCTGTTTTTT. As protein: CASSGGTSGGLRELFF.

The rearrangement links TRBV5-1 to TRBJ2-5; the match to TRBD2 covers 10 bases. V gave up 3 bases and J gave up 5 bases; unmatched junction bases: 10. Germline V gene data show CDR1 as SGHRS and CDR2 as YFSETQ. This CDR3 has 16 residues. The CDR3 DNA reads TGCGCCAGCAGCTCGAGCGGGGGGGGCCGGTCGGAGACCCAGTACTTC. Translation gives CASSSSGGGRSETQYF.

The V call is TRBV30, the J call TRBJ1-1; TRBD1 is a possible D gene (5 bases). Germline values: CDR1 GTSNPN, CDR2 SVGIG (reference sequence). The CDR3 loop spans 12 amino acids. Trimming pared 6 bases from V and 5 bases from J, leaving 13 bases between. CDR3: CACRAGVTEAFF. The CDR3 DNA sequence: TGTGCCTGCAGGGCTGGGGTTACTGAAGCTTTCTTT.

The rearrangement joins TRBV6-2 or TRBV6-3 to TRBJ2-7; 8 bases match TRBD1. The V gene end was trimmed by 5 bases and the J gene end by 4 bases; junction bases not matched to a gene: 10. The CDR3 loop spans 15 amino acids. Germline-derived CDR1 and CDR2 are MNHEY and SVGEGT. The CDR3 nucleotides are TGTGCCAGCAGTCCCTTGGACAGGGTGCCATACGAGCAGTACTTC. Protein product: CASSPLDRVPYEQYF.

The chain uses TRBV30 and TRBJ1-1, with D maybe TRBD1 (5 bases). V was pared by 7 bases and J by 2 bases, with 14 bases between. Germline-derived CDR1 and CDR2 are GTSNPN and SVGIG (reference sequence). The CDR3 sequence is 13 residues long. This chain's CDR3 is CALGGEFNTEAFF. In nucleotides, the CDR3 is TGTGCCTTAGGAGGGGAATTCAACACTGAAGCTTTCTTT.